This T cell receptor beta chain was retrieved from a study of T cells in Graves' hyperthyroidism and ophthalmopathy. CDR1 is LGHNA and CDR2 is YSLEER in the germline V gene. The CDR3 is 15 residues long. Trimming left V 0 bases short and J 2 bases short, with 11 bases between. This clonotype was observed at least ten times. What it binds is not known. Study conclusions and caveats: The model anticipated ophthalmopathy a median approximately 6.5 months pre-onset. In the blood, most expanded thyroid clonotypes above 0.001 appeared as well.

RNA transcripts gave rise to amplified TCR beta CDR3 regions. The TCR CDR3 was amplified in a first-round RT-PCR using the HTBI primer set. Using its own MiXCR run on the multiplex PCR reads, TCRdb lists one record per CDR3 protein. The sample has 400,000 to 600,000 distinct CDR3 sequences, roughly 16% seen once. The sample consisted of blood. The sequence was collected from a woman in her 30s with Graves' ophthalmopathy. The chain carries TRBV4-3 and TRBJ2-7, with D perhaps TRBD1 (6 bases). CDR3 protein: CASSQEQGYAYEQYF. In DNA form, the CDR3 reads TGCGCCAGCAGCCAAGAACAGGGATACGCCTACGAGCAGTACTTC.